This entry features one T cell receptor beta chain sequence. This specimen comes from a study of blood T cell repertoires in COVID-19. Study details: Some COVID-19 samples were acute and others convalescent; all came from the United States, Italy and Spain.

Authors' processing steps: Using reference gene primer amplification, nucleated cell counts were estimated. Sequenced by immunoSEQ multiplex PCR; TCRdb stores in-frame clones only, minus some. That table gives V, J and clone size, and the DNA gave D and trimming. The sample holds 300,000 to 350,000 clones, around 86% seen once. From germline, CDR1 is SGHRS and CDR2 YFSETQ. Trimming stripped 0 bases from V and 1 base from J, with 9 bases between. CDR3 length: 15 amino acids. Participant age was about 18 to 89 years, and participants resided in fewer than 30 US areas. Assignment of participants to cohorts was predicated upon participant-reported clinical history.

The TCR comes from a woman aged 40-49 years with acute COVID-19. The V call is TRBV5-1, the J call TRBJ2-3; maybe TRBD2 (6 bases). The sample comprised PBMCs or T cells enriched from blood (not recorded which). The chain's CDR3 is CASSLGGERTDTQYF. The CDR3 bases are TGCGCCAGCAGCTTGGGCGGGGAGCGCACAGATACGCAGTATTTT. Full variable domain (outside the CDR3, taken from reference TRBV5-1 and TRBJ2-3): KAGVTQTPRYLIKTRGQQVTLSCSPISGHRSVSWYQQTPGQGLQFLFEYFSETQRNKGNFPGRFSGRQFSNSRSEMNVSTLELGDSALYLCASSLGGERTDTQYFGPGTRLTVL.